This TCR beta chain was sequenced in a study of cytomegalovirus exposure and HLA in healthy donors (TCRdb year 2017). Some background on the complete study: An earlier analysis of some 550 of the donors reported about 250 Gb of sequence data and 120 million or so unique TCR beta sequences from 190 million or so T cells. The study aimed to test whether cataloging public T cell receptors could reveal signatures of past pathogen exposure. Donor age, sex, ethnicity and CMV serostatus were compiled together with the repertoire data. A later genetic analysis took genome-wide SNP genotypes for about three fifths of the roughly 700 donors and used that subset as a discovery cohort. The study profiled the T cell repertoires of about 640 subjects by immunosequencing and related them to cytomegalovirus serostatus. An earlier analysis of 587 of the donors applied high-throughput TCR beta sequencing to assess whether each TCR beta V gene segment acted as functional or pseudogenic. All discovery cohort repertoires had been generated using a single sequencing platform. A later analysis re-examined previously published TCR beta repertoires from 600 to 700 donors and added high-resolution HLA genotyping to investigate patterns of TCR occurrence. An early release covering roughly 640 HLA-typed donors comprised approximately 300 gigabases of sequencing data and tens of millions of unique TCR sequences. To predict cytomegalovirus infection status, the study combined high-throughput TCR immunosequencing, statistical association of individual TCRs with disease status, and machine learning. Class I and class II HLA loci were covered by the typing at four-digit resolution. Among the roughly 400 genotyped donors, approximately 76% belonged to the genetic ancestry cluster associated with self-reported Caucasian donors. Rather than using new phenotypic data, the later analysis identified candidate immune exposures from TCR beta sequences and from how often those sequences occurred across donors. Across approximately 400 genotyped donors of the cohort, an average of about 240,000 unique TCR beta nucleotide sequences per donor were sequenced, and around 19% of those sequences were non-productive. The number of donors typed differed by locus, with roughly 629-640 for A, B, C, DRB1 and DQB1, 522 for DQA1, 600 to 610 for DPA1, and some 440 for DPB1. A separate validation cohort of more than 100 different subjects was used in addition to the roughly 670-subject first cohort. Roughly 5 DR-DQ haplotypes were handled as single units for association and clustering, since linkage in the cohort was strong.

Notes on this clone: The antigen it recognizes is unknown. Base-call qualities are not available, and no considerably larger clone is one nucleotide away.

The cohort comprised approximately 700 healthy bone marrow donors. At the time of sampling, all cohort members were nominally healthy, though unrecorded immune exposures were likely present. CMV serostatus was recorded as positive for around 300 and negative for about 50% of the 666 cohort members, whereas no CMV serostatus was recorded for the donor in question. Each donor provided a peripheral blood sample, and peripheral blood mononuclear cells were used for TCR beta sequencing. The Qiagen DNeasy Blood Extraction Kit was used to extract genomic DNA from the blood cell samples. Study-level results and caveats: In a later analysis, TCR association rates were found to vary across HLA loci, with the most associated TCRs seen for DRB1 alleles and the fewest for HLA-C alleles. The authors suggested that the approach could potentially be extended to other disease states and immunological phenotypes. A later analysis found that HLA-associated TCR beta chains were more clonally expanded and had lower generation probabilities than equally common non-associated chains. A later analysis reported that several top co-occurrence clusters appeared linked to parvovirus B19, influenza, CMV and Epstein-Barr virus. A further reported finding was that TCR beta sequences accurately predicted the HLA-A and HLA-B alleles for most subjects in the first cohort. Linkage disequilibrium might explain the correlated functional status among segregating V segments, but an unknown experimental factor could not be excluded. Because HLA typing was unavailable for some donors at each locus, only the typed subset was used in association tests. A later genetic analysis reported fewer N-insertions in productive TCRs among donors in an Asian-associated ancestry cluster than the roughly 650-donor mean. Assigning TCR associations to individual alleles was difficult when HLA alleles, especially DR and DQ, strongly co-occurred. A later genetic analysis associated a missense DCLRE1C variant with V-gene and J-gene trimming of TCR beta chains, and an independent cohort replicated the association. The earlier analysis of about 600 of the donors excluded roughly 16 rarely observed V segments, including chromosome 9 orphons, because counts were too low. In the study, some 160 TCR beta chains were listed as associated with cytomegalovirus. The only immune exposure information available for the cohort was CMV serostatus. Only TCR beta chains were sequenced in this cohort, and the absence of alpha or paired-chain data limited detectable features. A few of the identified cytomegalovirus-associated TCR beta chains were confirmed in vitro to be specific for cytomegalovirus antigens. Sequencing depth was assumed to be roughly uniform across donors in the presence/absence analyses, though that assumption may not hold. Because the 87-base-pair reads could not distinguish some IMGT-functional V segments, including TRBV6-2 and TRBV6-3, those segments were excluded. In a later analysis, most CMV-associated TCR beta chains were found to appear HLA-restricted, with HLA associations seemingly driven largely by CMV exposure. Most TCR sequences were seen in very few donors, while some public TCRs were found in many individuals. Broadly in line with IMGT annotations, most TCR beta V segments showed up in productive rearrangements about 87% or about 30% of the time in an earlier analysis of around 550 of the donors. A later analysis associated about 17,000 TCR beta sequences with specific HLA alleles at a false discovery rate of 0.05. A cluster of highly shared sequence variants was judged likely to represent a technical artifact of the sequencing pipeline. The classifier was reported to diagnose cytomegalovirus status with high specificity and sensitivity in both the original and validation cohorts.

Preparation of the library involved the immunoSEQ multiplex PCR assay. For the multiplex PCR, a mixture combining 60 forward primers for TCR Vbeta segments and 13 reverse primers for TCR Jbeta segments was used. Amplification of the CDR3 region of rearranged TCR beta genes was performed with a multiplex PCR assay on genomic DNA. Amplified TCR beta libraries were sequenced as 87-base-pair reads on the Illumina HiSeq System. The authors' pipeline ran thus. In a later analysis, approximately 74 million unique TCR beta chains were counted across the approximately 670 repertoires, and roughly 11 million of these chains were shared by at least two donors. A nearest-neighbor algorithm error-corrected the raw reads and collapsed the reads into unique sequences, merging closely related sequences to remove PCR and sequencing errors. Alignment of CDR3 sequences to IMGT reference sequences was used to assign V, D and J gene segments. For a sequence to be retained, a match of at least six nucleotides was required to both a V gene segment and a J gene segment. A rearrangement was called productive if the CDR3 had no stop codons and remained in frame with V and J, and every other rearrangement was called non-productive. CDR3 was defined by IMGT convention, running from the second conserved V-encoded cysteine to the conserved J-encoded phenylalanine. In an earlier analysis of 550 to 650 of the donors, sequences lacking an unambiguous match to a single V gene segment were excluded. In an earlier analysis of approximately 560 of the donors, a V segment was called functional when productive rearrangements were above 56.7%, and segregating when the standard deviation between donors exceeded 5%. To diagnose cytomegalovirus status from the catalog of TCR beta chain sequences, a statistical classification framework was built. A later analysis assigned V and J genes by comparing TCR nucleotide sequences with IMGT/GENE-DB human TR gene sequences. In a later analysis, CDR3 sequences and most-parsimonious VDJ recombination scenarios were assigned using the TCRdist pipeline. In a later analysis, each TCR beta chain was defined by its CDR3 amino acid sequence together with its V-gene family, and reads lacking a unique V-gene family were excluded. A later analysis removed 592 highly shared, low-generation-probability nucleotide sequences to deal with suspected cross-contamination and a sequencing artifact. In a later analysis, a clonal expansion index for each public chain was calculated from normalized within-repertoire ranks of inferred template counts. A later analysis computed generation probabilities with a VDJ recombination model fitted to out-of-frame rearrangements, and checked the results against IGoR. In a later analysis, hypergeometric tests were used to score TCR-TCR, TCR-HLA and TCR-CMV co-occurrence, with a repertoire-size bias correction applied to TCR pairs. A later analysis estimated false discovery rates by permuting HLA or CMV assignments 20 times. In a later analysis, co-occurring TCRs were grouped using DBSCAN, and TCRdist sequence similarity was added for clustering within HLA-allele-positive subsets. Repertoires with fewer than 30,000 or more than 120,000 public chains, plus five repertoires with anomalous nucleotide sharing, were excluded from co-occurrence clustering. TCRdb limited this immuneACCESS table to in-frame rearrangements with V and J called. A share of clones is missing; checked studies link under half to unresolved V genes, and the rest is unexplained. For V, J and clone size, that table is used; D and trimming come from the DNA. The sample table records some 130,000 clones; about 80% of these occur just once. Jointly, the top ten make up 4.5% to 5% of the sample.

Via the germline V gene, CDR1 is MNHEY and CDR2 SVGAGI. The CDR3 measures 14 amino acids from cysteine to phenylalanine. Only CDR3 DNA remains: 42 bases, in frame from the first base. V was cut back by 4 bases and J by 4 bases, leaving a gap of 11 bases between them. The clonotype comes from a young man in good health. The sequenced material came from PBMCs. The sequence links TRBV6-5 to TRBJ2-1, and possibly TRBD2, on 5 matching bases. The CDR3 region has the sequence CASSLDSGYNEQFF. The nucleotides read TGTGCCAGCAGTTTGGACTCGGGTTACAATGAGCAGTTCTTC.